The next 27 T cell receptor beta chains were all read from a single sample in a study of cytomegalovirus exposure and HLA in healthy donors. PCR primers comprised 60 Vbeta and 13 Jbeta primers. TCRdb's copy holds only in-frame clones and misses some; the assay was immunoSEQ multiplex PCR. This table holds fewer than 200,000 clones, about 81% found once. The sample consisted of PBMCs. These receptors all come from a woman in her twenties or thirties in good health and CMV-seronegative.

V gene TRBV29-1 combines with J gene TRBJ1-2, with 7 nucleotides matching TRBD1. The junction had 5 bases not matched to a gene; V was cut back by 7 bases and J by 3 bases. Germline V gives CDR1 SQVTM, CDR2 ANQGSEA. The CDR3 runs 12 residues. In DNA form, the CDR3 reads TGCAGCGCCACGGGACAGCACTATGGCTACACCTTC. Its protein product is CSATGQHYGYTF. Drawing the rest from reference TRBV29-1 and TRBJ1-2, the complete variable domain is SAVISQKPSRDICQRGTSLTIQCQVDSQVTMMFWYRQQPGQSLTLIATANQGSEATYESGFVIDKFPISRPNLTFSTLTVSNMSPEDSSIYLCSATGQHYGYTFGSGTRLTVV.

This chain joins TRBV6-6 and TRBJ1-2; 7 bases map to TRBD1. CDR1 MNHNY and CDR2 SVGAGI come from the germline V gene (reference sequence). Losses at the gene ends were 5 bases for V and 3 bases for J; bases not matched to a gene: 9. The CDR3 length is 15 residues. The CDR3 protein is CASSTIDRAHYGYTF. DNA of the CDR3: TGTGCCAGCAGTACCATAGACAGGGCCCACTATGGCTACACCTTC.

A single count supports this clone. The V gene is TRBV18, the J gene TRBJ2-5; weak D call: TRBD1 (7 bases). Germline V gene sequence: CDR1 KGHSH, CDR2 LQKENI. The CDR3 is 15 residues long. Trimming removed 3 bases at V and 3 bases at J, with 14 bases between. CDR3 in amino acids: CASSPRPGGKETQYF. Written as DNA, the CDR3 is TGTGCCAGCTCACCCCGACCAGGGGGGAAAGAGACCCAGTACTTC. Full variable domain (missing parts from reference TRBV18 and TRBJ2-5): NAGVMQNPRHLVRRRGQEARLRCSPMKGHSHVYWYRQLPEEGLKFMVYLQKENIIDESGMPKERFSAEFPKEGPSILRIQQVVRGDSAAYFCASSPRPGGKETQYFGPGTRLLVL.

This clone was observed once. This chain links TRBV18 with TRBJ2-7; 7 bases align to TRBD1. Germline lookup yields CDR1 KGHSH and CDR2 LQKENI. J gave up 3 bases and V 6 bases, and 5 bases lay outside the gene matches. This CDR3 has 13 residues. This chain's CDR3 is CASSSGTDYEQYF. DNA of the CDR3: TGTGCCAGCTCCTCCGGGACAGACTACGAGCAGTACTTC.

Only a few counts were recorded for this clone. V gene TRBV29-1 combines with J gene TRBJ2-7, with TRBD2 matching over 11 bases. The germline CDR1 and CDR2 sequences are SQVTM and ANQGSEA. The J segment lost 0 bases and the V segment lost 6 bases, leaving 4 bases of the junction unmatched. The CDR3 contains 14 residues. The CDR3 reads CSVISGGASYEQYF. For the CDR3, the DNA is TGCAGCGTAATTAGCGGGGGGGCCTCCTACGAGCAGTACTTC.

This sequence joins TRBV5-1 and TRBJ1-1, with D possibly matching TRBD1 (5 bases). V dropped 4 bases and J dropped 1 base, with 11 bases sitting between them. Germline V gene data show CDR1 as SGHRS and CDR2 as YFSETQ. The CDR3 totals 14 residues. Here the CDR3 DNA reads TGCGCCAGCAGCCCAACCACAGGGAACACTGAAGCTTTCTTT. Protein: CASSPTTGNTEAFF. The full variable domain, completed using reference TRBV5-1 and TRBJ1-1, is KAGVTQTPRYLIKTRGQQVTLSCSPISGHRSVSWYQQTPGQGLQFLFEYFSETQRNKGNFPGRFSGRQFSNSRSEMNVSTLELGDSALYLCASSPTTGNTEAFFGQGTRLTVV.

In its sample, this clone was seen once. This sequence joins TRBV6-5 and TRBJ1-2; D remains unclear. V was shortened by 3 bases and J by 9 bases, with 14 bases between the two germline ends. CDR3 length: 13 amino acids. Germline V CDR1 and CDR2: MNHEY, SVGAGI. CDR3 residues: CASSYSLGESYTF. The CDR3 DNA reads TGTGCCAGCAGTTATTCCCTCGGGGAGAGCTACACCTTC.

This chain connects TRBV7-9 to TRBJ2-5; the D is unclear. The DNA matches TRBJ2-7 better at its end, which makes the J call doubtful. The germline CDR1 and CDR2 sequences are SEHNR and FQNEAQ (reference sequence). This CDR3 is 17 amino acids long. The CDR3 DNA reads as TGTGCCAGCAGCTTAAGTTATGGGCTCCAGGATGCCTACGAGCAGTACTTC. Its protein product is CASSLSYGLQDAYEQYF.

The V and J genes are TRBV5-4 and TRBJ2-1; 14 bases are shared with TRBD2. This CDR3 comprises 19 residues. The germline gives CDR1 SGHNT, CDR2 YYREEE (reference sequence). V gave up 5 bases and J gave up 2 bases; unmatched junction bases: 12. CDR3 loop: CASRLNGLAGGETYNEQFF. The DNA for the CDR3 is TGTGCCAGCAGGCTGAACGGACTAGCGGGGGGAGAAACCTACAATGAGCAGTTCTTC. Full variable domain (outside the CDR3, taken from reference TRBV5-4 and TRBJ2-1): ETGVTQSPTHLIKTRGQQVTLRCSSQSGHNTVSWYQQALGQGPQFIFQYYREEENGRGNFPPRFSGLQFPNYSSELNVNALELDDSALYLCASRLNGLAGGETYNEQFFGPGTRLTVL.

This chain links TRBV15 with TRBJ1-4; D ambiguous. Germline assignment: CDR1 LNHNV and CDR2 YYDKDF (reference sequence). Between the trimmed V and J ends, which lost 8 bases and 0 bases, there was a span of 7 bases. The CDR3 has 13 amino acids. Here the CDR3 reads CATSTATNEKLFF. In nucleotides, the CDR3 is TGTGCCACCTCCACTGCAACTAATGAAAAACTGTTTTTT.

The chain joins TRBV15 to TRBJ1-1, with TRBD1 as a possible D gene (6 bases). The CDR3 sequence is 14 residues long. With 3 bases removed from V and 3 bases from J, the gap between germline ends came to 11 bases. Germline-derived CDR1 and CDR2 are LNHNV and YYDKDF (reference sequence). Here the CDR3 DNA reads TGTGCCACCAGCAGCTTAACAGGGTACACTGAAGCTTTCTTT. Amino acid sequence: CATSSLTGYTEAFF.

The table lists this clone with a count of one. This chain joins TRBV7-2 and TRBJ2-1; TRBD2 matches at 10 bases. Germline V gene data show CDR1 as SGHTA and CDR2 as FQGNSA. V lost 1 base, J lost 8 bases, and 8 bases stayed unmatched. The CDR3 spans 16 residues. The CDR3 protein is CASSLVPAGGGDEQFF. CDR3 nucleotide sequence: TGTGCCAGCAGCTTAGTTCCAGCGGGAGGGGGGGATGAGCAGTTCTTC.

The V call is TRBV19, the J call TRBJ2-3; TRBD1 agrees at 9 bases. CDR1 is LNHDA and CDR2 is SQIVND in the germline V gene (reference sequence). This CDR3 is 15 amino acids long. V lost 5 bases, J lost 5 bases, and 8 bases stayed unmatched. CDR3 sequence: CASSPRDREGDTQYF. CDR3 DNA sequence: TGTGCCAGTAGTCCACGGGACAGGGAGGGAGATACGCAGTATTTT.

The chain is built from TRBV14 and TRBJ2-5; maybe TRBD1 (6 bases). The DNA end lines up better with TRBJ2-7; the J call may be wrong. CDR3 length: 21 residues. Germline CDR1 and CDR2: SGHDN and FVKESK. The CDR3 region has the DNA TGTGCCAGCAGCCAAGATAGGGAACTGACCGACAGGCCCCGAAGCTCCTACGAGCAGTACTTC. Its translation: CASSQDRELTDRPRSSYEQYF.

The chain carries TRBV9 and TRBJ2-7; a weak D match, TRBD2 (5 bases). The CDR3 length is 16 residues. Trimming cost V 6 bases and J 4 bases, with 23 bases left between them. Germline CDR1 reads SGDLS; CDR2 reads YYNGEE. DNA for the CDR3: TGTGCCAGCACCACCTCCCCGACTATGCAGTCTTACGAGCAGTACTTC. Protein: CASTTSPTMQSYEQYF.

This chain connects TRBV7-8 to TRBJ2-1; D gene ambiguous. Trimming took off 3 bases at V and 6 bases at J, with 12 bases between the two ends. The length of the CDR3 is 14 residues. Per germline, CDR1 SGHVS and CDR2 FQNEAQ. In DNA, the CDR3 is TGTGCCAGCAGCTTCATTTTGCGCCCCAATGAGCAGTTCTTC. It specifies CASSFILRPNEQFF.

This clone came up once. The CDR3 nucleotides read TGTGCCAGCAGCGGGGGGGGGACAGGGCGCGTGCTCCACTTT. Protein sequence: CASSGGGTGRVLHF. The V call is TRBV2, the J call TRBJ1-6, with TRBD1 identical over 9 bases. Germline V lookup: CDR1 SNHLY, CDR2 FYNNEI. Trimming took 6 bases from V and 16 from J; bases not matched to a gene: 13. CDR3 size: 14 residues. The full variable domain, rest sourced from reference TRBV2 and TRBJ1-6, is EPEVTQTPSHQVTQMGQEVILRCVPISNHLYFYWYRQILGQKVEFLVSFYNNEISEKSEIFDDQFSVERPDGSNFTLKIRSTKLEDSAMYFCASSGGGTGRVLHFGNGTRLTVT.

V is TRBV28 and J is TRBJ1-2, with D maybe TRBD1 (6 bases). V lost 7 bases to trimming and J lost 7 bases, with 25 bases between them. This CDR3 contains 16 residues. Germline V gives CDR1 MDHEN, CDR2 SYDVKM. The CDR3 DNA reads TGTGCCAGCACCATAACTAGGGGGGGGGACGAGGGTGGCTACACCTTC. It yields the protein CASTITRGGDEGGYTF.

This clone appeared many times. V usage is TRBV6-1 and J usage is TRBJ2-5; D uncertain. CDR3 length: 15 amino acids. Germline CDR1 reads MNHNS; CDR2 reads SASEGT. Trimming removed 2 bases from V and 5 bases from J, with 15 bases in between. The CDR3 spells CASSESSGQAETQYF. CDR3 DNA sequence: TGTGCCAGCAGTGAATCGTCTGGGCAGGCGGAGACCCAGTACTTC.

This clone was counted once. The CDR3 DNA reads as TGTGCCAGCAGCCCCTATCAGGGACAGGGGGACAATGAGCAGTTCTTC. It translates to CASSPYQGQGDNEQFF. The rearrangement joins TRBV4-2 to TRBJ2-1, with 11 bases identical to TRBD1. Per germline, CDR1 LGHNA and CDR2 YNFKEQ. V lost 4 bases to trimming and J lost 5 bases; unmatched junction nucleotides: 7. This CDR3 is built from 16 residues.

The rearrangement links TRBV4-1 to TRBJ2-7; TRBD2 matches at 10 bases. This CDR3 is 15 amino acids long. V trimming: 6 bases; J trimming: 4 bases; junction bases outside the gene matches: 9. Germline lookup yields CDR1 MGHRA and CDR2 YSYEKL. CDR3 DNA sequence: TGCGCCAGCAGTCCCACTAGCGGGATAGTTTACGAGCAGTACTTC. It encodes CASSPTSGIVYEQYF.

There are a few counts of this clone. The chain combines TRBV7-3 with TRBJ2-7; 8 bases match TRBD1. This CDR3 is built from 15 residues. Per germline, CDR1 SGHTA and CDR2 FQGTGA. The trim removed 0 bases at V and 6 bases at J, leaving 7 bases unmatched. The CDR3 region has the DNA TGTGCCAGCAGCTTAACTGCAGGGGGCCCAGCCGAGCAGTACTTC. Its protein product is CASSLTAGGPAEQYF.

This chain uses TRBV5-5 with TRBJ1-2; TRBD1 matches 8 bases. From germline, CDR1 is SGHKS and CDR2 YYEKEE (reference sequence). CDR3 length: 17 amino acids. Trimming at V came to 0 bases and at J to 2 bases, leaving 9 bases not matched to a gene. The CDR3 protein is CASSLEQGAHSNYGYTF. CDR3 nucleotide sequence: TGTGCCAGCAGCTTGGAGCAGGGGGCGCATTCGAACTATGGCTACACCTTC.

The chain is built from TRBV18 and TRBJ1-6; D call uncertain. CDR3 size: 14 residues. With 3 bases removed from V and 5 bases from J, the gap between germline ends came to 8 bases. Germline lookup yields CDR1 KGHSH and CDR2 LQKENI. CDR3 region: CASSPAANNSPLHF. The DNA for the CDR3 is TGTGCCAGCTCACCCGCAGCGAATAATTCACCCCTCCACTTT.

This chain links TRBV6-5 with TRBJ2-2, with a tentative D call TRBD1 (6 bases). This CDR3 has 15 amino acids. Looked up from germline, CDR1 is MNHEY and CDR2 is SVGAGI. V gave up 4 bases and J gave up 6 bases, with 15 bases separating them. In nucleotides, the CDR3 is TGTGCCAGCAGTTCACAGGGAAAAGGGGCCGGGGAGCTGTTTTTT. It specifies CASSSQGKGAGELFF.

This clone was recorded once. This chain links TRBV4-3 with TRBJ1-3; 8 bases match TRBD1. This CDR3 has 19 residues. The trim removed 0 bases at V and 0 bases at J, leaving 10 bases unmatched. Per the germline V gene, CDR1 is LGHNA and CDR2 is YSLEER. CDR3 sequence: CASSQDGGRGRLSGNTIYF. The CDR3 region has the DNA TGCGCCAGCAGCCAAGATGGCGGCAGGGGGCGCCTCTCTGGAAACACCATATATTTT.

The genes are TRBV4-3 and TRBJ2-1; possible D gene TRBD2, 5 bases. Trimming shortened V by 0 bases and J by 2 bases, and 14 bases separated the two germline ends. Germline V gene sequence: CDR1 LGHNA, CDR2 YSLEER. This CDR3 region has 17 residues. The CDR3 coding sequence is TGCGCCAGCAGCCAAGAACGTGAGACTATACCCTACAATGAGCAGTTCTTC. Translating it yields CASSQERETIPYNEQFF.